These 4 T cell receptor beta chains originate from one sample sequenced in a study of blood T cell repertoires in COVID-19. Only in-frame clones appear in the TCRdb table, and some are missing; sequencing was by immunoSEQ multiplex PCR. The sample records around 260,000 clones, 70% to 90% being singletons. Sequences were obtained from PBMCs or T cells enriched from blood (not recorded which). All receptors derive from a woman aged 25 to 39 who had recovered from COVID-19.

The sample holds a few counts of this clone. The gene calls are TRBV5-1 and TRBJ1-2; 9 nucleotides align to TRBD1. The CDR3 consists of 14 residues. The V and J ends lost 0 bases and 3 bases, in that order; junction bases with no gene match: 0. Germline V gene sequence: CDR1 SGHRS, CDR2 YFSETQ. The CDR3 is CASSLGDRDYGYTF. CDR3 nucleotide sequence: TGCGCCAGCAGCTTGGGGGACAGGGACTATGGCTACACCTTC.

The J gene is TRBJ2-1, the V gene TRBV19; a weak D match, TRBD1 (6 bases). This CDR3 has 19 residues. Germline lookup yields CDR1 LNHDA and CDR2 SQIVND (reference sequence). Trimming removed 6 bases at V and 0 bases at J, with 24 bases between. The CDR3 reads CASRSGAVSYLSSYNEQFF. CDR3 in DNA: TGTGCCAGTAGGTCAGGGGCTGTCTCATACTTAAGCTCCTACAATGAGCAGTTCTTC.

The genes are TRBV15 and TRBJ1-5; D is unclear. CDR3 size: 12 residues. Trimming removed 5 bases at V and 5 bases at J, with 7 bases between. The germline CDR1 and CDR2 sequences are LNHNV and YYDKDF (reference sequence). The CDR3 DNA follows: TGTGCCACCAGCCGTCCCGATCAGCCCCAGCATTTT. It specifies CATSRPDQPQHF.

This chain links TRBV5-1 with TRBJ2-1; TRBD2 is a possible D gene (5 bases). Germline CDR1 reads SGHRS; CDR2 reads YFSETQ. V lost 2 bases and J 1 base, leaving 7 bases between the germline ends. CDR3 length equals 14 residues. CDR3 DNA sequence: TGCGCCAGCAGCTTAGCGGAATCCTACAATGAGCAGTTCTTC. It translates to CASSLAESYNEQFF.